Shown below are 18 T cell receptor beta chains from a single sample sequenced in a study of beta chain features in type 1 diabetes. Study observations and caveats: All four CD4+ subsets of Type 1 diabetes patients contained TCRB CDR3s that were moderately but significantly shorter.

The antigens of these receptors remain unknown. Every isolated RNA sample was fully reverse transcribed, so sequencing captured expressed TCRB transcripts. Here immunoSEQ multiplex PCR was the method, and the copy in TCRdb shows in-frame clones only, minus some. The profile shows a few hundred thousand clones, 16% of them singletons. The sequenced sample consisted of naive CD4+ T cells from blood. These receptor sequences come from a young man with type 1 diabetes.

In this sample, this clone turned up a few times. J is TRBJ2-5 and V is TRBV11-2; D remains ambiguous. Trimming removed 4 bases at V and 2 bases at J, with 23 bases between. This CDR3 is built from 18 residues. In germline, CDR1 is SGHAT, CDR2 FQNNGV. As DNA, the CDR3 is TGTGCCAGCAGCTCAGGACCCCTCGGGCTCAGCAATCAAGAGACCCAGTACTTC. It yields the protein CASSSGPLGLSNQETQYF.

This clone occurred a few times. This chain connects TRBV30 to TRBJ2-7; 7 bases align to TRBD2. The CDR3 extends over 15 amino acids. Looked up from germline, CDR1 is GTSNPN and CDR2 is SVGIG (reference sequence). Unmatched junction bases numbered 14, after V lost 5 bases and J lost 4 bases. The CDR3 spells CAWVGDGGSGYEQYF. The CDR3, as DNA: TGTGCCTGGGTAGGGGACGGCGGGAGTGGGTACGAGCAGTACTTC.

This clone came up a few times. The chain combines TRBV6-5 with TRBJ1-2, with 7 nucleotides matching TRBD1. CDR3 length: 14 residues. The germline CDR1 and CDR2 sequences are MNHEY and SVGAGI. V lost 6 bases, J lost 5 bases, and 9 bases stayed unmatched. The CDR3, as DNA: TGTGCCAGCAGCTACGTGACAGGGTTTTATGGCTACACCTTC. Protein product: CASSYVTGFYGYTF.

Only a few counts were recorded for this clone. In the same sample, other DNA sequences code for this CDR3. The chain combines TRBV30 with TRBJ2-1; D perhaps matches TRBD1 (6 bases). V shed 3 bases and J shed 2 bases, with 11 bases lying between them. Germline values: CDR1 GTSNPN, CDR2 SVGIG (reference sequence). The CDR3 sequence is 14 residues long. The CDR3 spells CAWSRGGPYNEQFF. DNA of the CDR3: TGTGCCTGGAGCAGGGGCGGACCCTACAATGAGCAGTTCTTC.

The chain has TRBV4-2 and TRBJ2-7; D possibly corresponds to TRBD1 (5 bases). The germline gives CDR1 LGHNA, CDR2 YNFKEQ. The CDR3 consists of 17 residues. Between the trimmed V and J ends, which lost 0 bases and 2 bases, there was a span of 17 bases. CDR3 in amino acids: CASSQELLTVLPYEQYF. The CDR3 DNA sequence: TGTGCCAGCAGCCAAGAACTTCTGACAGTCCTTCCCTACGAGCAGTACTTC.

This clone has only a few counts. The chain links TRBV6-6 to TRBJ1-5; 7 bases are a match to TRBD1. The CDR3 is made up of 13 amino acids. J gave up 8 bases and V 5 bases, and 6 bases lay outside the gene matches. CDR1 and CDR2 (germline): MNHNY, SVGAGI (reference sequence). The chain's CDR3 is CASSRDSLEPQHF. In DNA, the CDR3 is TGTGCCAGCAGTAGGGACAGCCTGGAGCCCCAGCATTTT.

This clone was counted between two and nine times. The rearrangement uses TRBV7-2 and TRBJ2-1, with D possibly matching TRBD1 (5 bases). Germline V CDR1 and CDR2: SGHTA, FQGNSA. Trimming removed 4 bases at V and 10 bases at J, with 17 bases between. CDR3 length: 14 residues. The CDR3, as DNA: TGTGCCAGCAGCTCATCATATCGACAGACCGAGCAGTTCTTC. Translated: CASSSSYRQTEQFF.

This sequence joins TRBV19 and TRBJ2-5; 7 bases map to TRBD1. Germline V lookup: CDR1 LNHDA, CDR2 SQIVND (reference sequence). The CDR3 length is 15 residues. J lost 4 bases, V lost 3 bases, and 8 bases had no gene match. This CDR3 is CASSIGGGQVETQYF. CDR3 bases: TGTGCCAGTAGTATCGGTGGCGGACAGGTAGAGACCCAGTACTTC.

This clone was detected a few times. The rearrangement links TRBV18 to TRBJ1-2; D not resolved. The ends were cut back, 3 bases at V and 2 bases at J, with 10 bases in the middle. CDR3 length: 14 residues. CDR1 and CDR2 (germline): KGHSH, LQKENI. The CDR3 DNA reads TGTGCCAGCTCACCCGGCGACGGCAACTATGGCTACACCTTC. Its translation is CASSPGDGNYGYTF.

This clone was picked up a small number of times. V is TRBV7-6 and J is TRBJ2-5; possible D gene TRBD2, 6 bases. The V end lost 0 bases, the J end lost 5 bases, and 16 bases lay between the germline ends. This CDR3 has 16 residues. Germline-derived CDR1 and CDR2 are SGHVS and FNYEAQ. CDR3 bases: TGTGCCAGCAGCTTAGCGAGTAGCGGAGGAGGGGAGACCCAGTACTTC. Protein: CASSLASSGGGETQYF.

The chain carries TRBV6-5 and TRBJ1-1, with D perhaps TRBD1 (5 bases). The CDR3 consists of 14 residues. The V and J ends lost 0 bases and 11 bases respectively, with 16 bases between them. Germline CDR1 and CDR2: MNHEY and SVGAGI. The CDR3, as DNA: TGTGCCAGCAGTTACTCGACGGGGGGGAACGAGGCTTTCTTT. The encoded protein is CASSYSTGGNEAFF.

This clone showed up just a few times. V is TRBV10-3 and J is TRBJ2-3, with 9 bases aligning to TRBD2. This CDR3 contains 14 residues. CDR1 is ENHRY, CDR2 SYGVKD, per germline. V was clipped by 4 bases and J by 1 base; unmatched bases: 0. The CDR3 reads CAISGTSGTDTQYF. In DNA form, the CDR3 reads TGTGCCATCAGTGGGACTAGCGGCACAGATACGCAGTATTTT.

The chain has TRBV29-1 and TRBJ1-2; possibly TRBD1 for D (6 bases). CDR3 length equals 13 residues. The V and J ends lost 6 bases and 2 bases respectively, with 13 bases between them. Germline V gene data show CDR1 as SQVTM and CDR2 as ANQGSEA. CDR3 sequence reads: CSVTRTANYGYTF. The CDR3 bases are TGCAGCGTCACGAGGACAGCCAACTATGGCTACACCTTC.

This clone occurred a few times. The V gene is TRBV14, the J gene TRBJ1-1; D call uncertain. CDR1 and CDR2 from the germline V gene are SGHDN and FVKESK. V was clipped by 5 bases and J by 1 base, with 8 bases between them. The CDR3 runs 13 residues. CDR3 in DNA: TGTGCCAGCAGCATCATCAGGAACACTGAAGCTTTCTTT. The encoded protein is CASSIIRNTEAFF.

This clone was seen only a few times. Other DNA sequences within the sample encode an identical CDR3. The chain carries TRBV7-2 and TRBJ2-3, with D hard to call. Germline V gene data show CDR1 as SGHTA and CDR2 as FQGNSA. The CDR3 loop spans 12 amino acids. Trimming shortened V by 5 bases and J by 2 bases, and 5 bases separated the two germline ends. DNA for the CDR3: TGTGCCAGCAGCCGATTCACAGATACGCAGTATTTT. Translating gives CASSRFTDTQYF.

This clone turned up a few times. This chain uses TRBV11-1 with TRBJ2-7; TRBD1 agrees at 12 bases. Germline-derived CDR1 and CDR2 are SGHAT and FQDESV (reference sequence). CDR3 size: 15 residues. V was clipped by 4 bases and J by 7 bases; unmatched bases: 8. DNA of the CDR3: TGTGCCAGCAGCTCCCCGGGACAGGGGGCGAGGGAGCAGTACTTC. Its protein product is CASSSPGQGAREQYF. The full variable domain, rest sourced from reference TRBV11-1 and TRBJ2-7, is EAEVAQSPRYKITEKSQAVAFWCDPISGHATLYWYRQILGQGPELLVQFQDESVVDDSQLPKDRFSAERLKGVDSTLKIQPAELGDSAMYLCASSSPGQGAREQYFGPGTRLTVT.

CDR3 loop: CASSYRISDTQYF. DNA of the CDR3: TGTGCCAGCAGTTACCGGATATCGGATACGCAGTATTTT. This chain connects TRBV6-5 to TRBJ2-3; D gene unclear. V was pared by 2 bases and J by 6 bases, with 9 bases between. CDR3 size: 13 residues. The germline gives CDR1 MNHEY, CDR2 SVGAGI.

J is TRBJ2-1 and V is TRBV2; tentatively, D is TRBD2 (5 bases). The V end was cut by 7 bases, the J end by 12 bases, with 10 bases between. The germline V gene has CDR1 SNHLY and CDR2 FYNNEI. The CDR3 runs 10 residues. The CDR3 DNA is TGTGCCAGCACTCTAGCCGTGCAGTTCTTC. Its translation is CASTLAVQFF. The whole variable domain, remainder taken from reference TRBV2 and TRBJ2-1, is EPEVTQTPSHQVTQMGQEVILRCVPISNHLYFYWYRQILGQKVEFLVSFYNNEISEKSEIFDDQFSVERPDGSNFTLKIRSTKLEDSAMYFCASTLAVQFFGPGTRLTVL.